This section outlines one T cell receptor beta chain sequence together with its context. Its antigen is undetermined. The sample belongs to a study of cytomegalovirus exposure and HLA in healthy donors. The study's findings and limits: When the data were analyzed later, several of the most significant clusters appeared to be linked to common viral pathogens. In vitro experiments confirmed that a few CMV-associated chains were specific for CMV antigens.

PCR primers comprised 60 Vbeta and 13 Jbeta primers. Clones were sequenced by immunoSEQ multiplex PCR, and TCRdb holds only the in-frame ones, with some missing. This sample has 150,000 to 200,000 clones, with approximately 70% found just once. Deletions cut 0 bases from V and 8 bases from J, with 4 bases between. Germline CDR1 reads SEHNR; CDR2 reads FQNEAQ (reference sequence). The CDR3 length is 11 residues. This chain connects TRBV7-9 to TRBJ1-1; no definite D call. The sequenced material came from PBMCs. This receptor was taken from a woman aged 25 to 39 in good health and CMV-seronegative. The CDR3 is CASSLAREAFF. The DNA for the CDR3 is TGTGCCAGCAGCTTAGCCAGGGAAGCTTTCTTT.